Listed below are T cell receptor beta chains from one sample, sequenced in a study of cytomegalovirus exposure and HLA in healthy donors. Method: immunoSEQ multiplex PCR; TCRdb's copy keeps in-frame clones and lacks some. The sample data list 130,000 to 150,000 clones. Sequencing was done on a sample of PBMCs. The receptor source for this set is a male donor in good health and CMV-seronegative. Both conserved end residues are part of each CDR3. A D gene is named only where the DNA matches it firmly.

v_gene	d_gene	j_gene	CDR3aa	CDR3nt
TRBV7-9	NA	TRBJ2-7	CASSYFRGKSSYEQYF	TGTGCCAGCAGCTACTTCCGGGGGAAAAGCTCCTACGAGCAGTACTTC
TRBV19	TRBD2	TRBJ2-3	CASRSSGSPDTQYF	TGTGCCAGTAGATCTAGCGGGAGTCCAGATACGCAGTATTTT
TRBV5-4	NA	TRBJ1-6	CASSPRSRNSPLHF	TGTGCCAGCAGCCCCCGGTCCCGTAATTCACCCCTCCACTTT
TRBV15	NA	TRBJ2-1	CAIQSGSYNEQFF	TGTGCCATCCAGTCAGGCTCCTACAATGAGCAGTTCTTC
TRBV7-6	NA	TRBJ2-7	CASSLKLDYEQYF	TGTGCCAGCAGCTTGAAGCTCGACTACGAGCAGTACTTC
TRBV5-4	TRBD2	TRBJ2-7	CASSSGGDNTYEQYF	TGTGCCAGCAGCTCGGGGGGTGACAACACCTACGAGCAGTACTTC
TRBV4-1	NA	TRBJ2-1	CASGGPYEVEQFF	TGCGCCTCAGGGGGGCCATATGAAGTTGAGCAGTTCTTC
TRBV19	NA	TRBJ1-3	CASSIGGSGNTIYF	TGTGCCAGTAGTATTGGAGGCTCTGGAAACACCATATATTTT
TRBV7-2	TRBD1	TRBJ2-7	CASSPRSGQGSGVQYF	TGTGCCAGCAGCCCCCGATCCGGACAGGGATCGGGCGTGCAGTACTTC
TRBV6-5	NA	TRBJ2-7	CASSYSQGGAEQYF	TGTGCCAGCAGTTACTCTCAGGGTGGCGCCGAGCAGTACTTC
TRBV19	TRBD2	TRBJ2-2	CASKQLAGGSGELFF	TGTGCCAGTAAGCAACTAGCGGGAGGTTCCGGGGAGCTGTTTTTT
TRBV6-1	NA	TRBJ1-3	CASRLTESSGNTIYF	TGTGCCAGCAGACTGACGGAGAGCTCTGGAAACACCATATATTTT
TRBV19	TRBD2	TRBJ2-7	CASSSLAGADEQYF	TGTGCCAGTAGTTCACTAGCGGGAGCCGACGAGCAGTACTTC
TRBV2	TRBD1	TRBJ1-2	CASSETGQGIYGYTF	TGTGCCAGCAGTGAAACGGGACAGGGAATCTATGGCTACACCTTC
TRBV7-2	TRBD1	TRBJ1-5	CASSQGQGASVVNNQPQHF	TGTGCCAGCAGCCAAGGACAGGGGGCCAGTGTGGTTAACAATCAGCCCCAGCATTTT
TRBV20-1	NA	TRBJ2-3	CSARESDTQYF	TGCAGTGCTAGAGAAAGCGATACGCAGTATTTT
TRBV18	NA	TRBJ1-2	CASSPGGAEEIYGYTF	TGTGCCAGCTCACCAGGAGGGGCAGAGGAGATCTATGGCTACACCTTC
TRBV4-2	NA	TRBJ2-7	CASSRSTEQYF	TGTGCCAGCAGCCGAAGTACAGAGCAGTACTTC
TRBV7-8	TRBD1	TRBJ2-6	CASSLPDRASSGANVLTF	TGTGCCAGCAGCTTACCGGACAGGGCCTCCTCTGGGGCCAACGTCCTGACTTTC
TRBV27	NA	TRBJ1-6	CASNRRGNSPLHF	TGTGCCAGCAACCGGCGGGGCAATTCACCCCTCCACTTT
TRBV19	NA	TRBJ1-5	CASSSLSPAGLPQHF	TGTGCCAGTAGTTCATTATCCCCTGCAGGTCTGCCCCAGCATTTT
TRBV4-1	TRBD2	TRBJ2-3	CASSQGLAGARYYTDTQYF	TGCGCCAGCAGCCAAGGACTAGCGGGAGCGCGATACTACACAGATACGCAGTATTTT
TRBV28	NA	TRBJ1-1	CASSLSGRRDTEAFF	TGTGCCAGCAGTTTATCTGGGAGGCGAGACACTGAAGCTTTCTTT
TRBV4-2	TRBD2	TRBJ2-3	CASSQDLSGGAVDAQYF	TGTGCCAGCAGCCAAGATCTGAGCGGGGGGGCGGTTGATGCGCAGTATTTT
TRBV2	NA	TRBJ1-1	CASSVDSNTEAFF	TGTGCCAGCAGTGTGGACAGCAACACTGAAGCTTTCTTT
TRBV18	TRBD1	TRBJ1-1	CASSPAGQGINSAEAFF	TGTGCCAGCTCACCTGCGGGACAGGGGATTAATAGCGCTGAAGCTTTCTTT
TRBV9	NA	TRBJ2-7	CASSVGLEGYEQYF	TGTGCCAGCAGCGTAGGGTTGGAGGGCTACGAGCAGTACTTC
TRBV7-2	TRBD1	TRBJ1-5	CASSLLPQGARSQPQHF	TGTGCCAGCAGCTTACTTCCCCAGGGGGCTCGGTCTCAGCCCCAGCATTTT
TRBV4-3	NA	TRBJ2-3	CASSQDRTSDTQYF	TGCGCCAGCAGCCAAGATAGGACAAGTGATACGCAGTATTTT
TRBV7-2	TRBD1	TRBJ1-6	CASSTTGTGGGPLHF	TGTGCCAGCAGCACGACCGGGACAGGGGGCGGACCCCTCCACTTT
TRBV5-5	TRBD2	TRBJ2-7	CASSLLTSGSDEQYF	TGTGCCAGCAGCTTGTTGACTAGCGGGAGTGATGAGCAGTACTTC
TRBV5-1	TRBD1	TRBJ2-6	CASSLFGTGEVSGANVLTF	TGCGCCAGCAGCTTGTTTGGGACAGGGGAAGTTTCTGGGGCCAACGTCCTGACTTTC
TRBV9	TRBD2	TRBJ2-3	CASSPTASGGADTQYF	TGTGCCAGCAGCCCAACGGCTAGCGGGGGGGCAGATACGCAGTATTTT
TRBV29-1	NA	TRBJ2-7	CSVEGLSQGEQYF	TGCAGCGTTGAAGGGTTATCGCAGGGCGAGCAGTACTTC
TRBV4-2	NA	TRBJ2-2	CASSQEGDTGELFF	TGTGCCAGCAGCCAAGAAGGGGACACCGGGGAGCTGTTTTTT
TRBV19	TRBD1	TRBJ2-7	CASSDRGYEQYF	TGTGCCAGTAGTGACAGGGGTTACGAGCAGTACTTC
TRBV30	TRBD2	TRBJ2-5	CAWSITRTSGYQETQYF	TGTGCCTGGAGTATTACCCGGACTAGCGGGTACCAAGAGACCCAGTACTTC
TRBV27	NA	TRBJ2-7	CASSLGGGSSYEQYF	TGTGCCAGCAGTTTAGGCGGGGGCTCCTCCTACGAGCAGTACTTC
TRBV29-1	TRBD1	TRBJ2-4	CSVEKGANIQYF	TGCAGCGTTGAGAAGGGGGCAAACATTCAGTACTTC
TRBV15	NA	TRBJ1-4	CATSSPSGDGEKLFF	TGTGCCACCAGCAGCCCGTCAGGGGACGGGGAAAAACTGTTTTTT
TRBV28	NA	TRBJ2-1	CASSSQDYYNEQFF	TGTGCCAGCAGTTCCCAGGACTATTACAATGAGCAGTTCTTC
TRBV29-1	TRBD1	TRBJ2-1	CSVEVDRGSYNEQFF	TGCAGCGTTGAAGTGGACAGGGGCTCCTACAATGAGCAGTTCTTC
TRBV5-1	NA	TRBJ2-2	CASSLDAGGNTGELFF	TGCGCCAGCAGCTTGGATGCGGGCGGAAACACCGGGGAGCTGTTTTTT
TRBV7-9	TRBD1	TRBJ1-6	CASSLDRLHF	TGTGCCAGCAGCCTGGACAGGCTCCACTTT
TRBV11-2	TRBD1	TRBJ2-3	CASSLARTDRGTDTQYF	TGTGCCAGCAGCTTAGCTAGGACCGACAGGGGCACAGATACGCAGTATTTT